This T cell receptor (beta chain) was sequenced in a study of T cells expressing NK-cell markers. Study as a whole: Sequencing of TCR beta repertoires drew on sorted CD3+CD56+NKG2C+, CD3+CD56+NKG2C- and CD3+CD56-NKG2C+ T cells.

TCRdb reprocessed the 5' RACE reads and stores each CDR3 protein as one record, lacking DNA. This repertoire includes under 600,000 distinct CDR3 sequences. The source is a woman in her forties or fifties in good health. Material for sequencing was blood T cells: a sorted CD56 or NKG2C T cell subset, CD4+ or CD8+ T cells, or bulk PBMC T cells (not recorded which).

The CDR3 is CSARLPGGRNTEAFF. This rearrangement joins TRBV20-1 to TRBJ1-1; TCRdb's assignment of TRBD1 cannot be checked, as there is no DNA. Germline CDR1 reads DFQATT; CDR2 reads SNEGSKA (reference sequence). The CDR3 totals 15 residues.